This TCR beta chain appears in the sequencing data of a study of long-term antiretroviral therapy in people with HIV. Study conclusions and caveats: Controls had broader CDR3 length ranges than HIV repertoires did. Data on ART adherence, viral resistance or therapy changes were unavailable.

It was version v3.0 of the immunoSEQ assay that was run at survey level. Some clones are missing from TCRdb's copy, which holds only in-frame ones; the method was immunoSEQ multiplex PCR. This table holds about 15,000 clones, around four fifths found once. This clone was seen more than once but under ten times. Its antigen is as yet unknown. Each donor had at least one pre-ART and at least two post-ART PBMC samples. The source material was unsorted PBMCs, sampled nearly 2.6 years before starting antiretroviral therapy. This clonotype originated in a woman in her forties or fifties with HIV.

CDR3 region: CASSYQGALGYTF. The CDR3 DNA is TGTGCCAGCAGTTACCAGGGGGCGCTTGGCTACACCTTC. The chain employs TRBV6-5 and TRBJ1-2; 8 nucleotides align to TRBD1. Germline CDR1 MNHEY, CDR2 SVGAGI. Unmatched junction bases numbered 3, after V lost 2 bases and J lost 7 bases. The CDR3 spans 13 residues.